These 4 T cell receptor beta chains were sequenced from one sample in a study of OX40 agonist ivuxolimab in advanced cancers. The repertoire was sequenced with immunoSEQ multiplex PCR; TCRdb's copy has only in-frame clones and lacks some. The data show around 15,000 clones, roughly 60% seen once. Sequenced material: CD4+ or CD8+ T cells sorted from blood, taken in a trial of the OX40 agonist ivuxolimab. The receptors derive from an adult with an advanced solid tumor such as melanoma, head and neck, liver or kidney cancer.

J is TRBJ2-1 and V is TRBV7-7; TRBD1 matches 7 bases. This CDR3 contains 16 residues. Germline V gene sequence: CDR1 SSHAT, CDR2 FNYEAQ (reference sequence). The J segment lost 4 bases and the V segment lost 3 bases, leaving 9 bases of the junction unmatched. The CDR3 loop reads CASSLGDSHNYNEQFF. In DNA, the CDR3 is TGTGCCAGCAGCTTGGGGGACAGCCACAATTACAATGAGCAGTTCTTC.

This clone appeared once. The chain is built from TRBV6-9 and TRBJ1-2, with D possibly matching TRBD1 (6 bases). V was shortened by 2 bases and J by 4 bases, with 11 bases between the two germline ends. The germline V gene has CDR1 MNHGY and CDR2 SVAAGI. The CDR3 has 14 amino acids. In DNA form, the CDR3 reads TGTGCCAGCAGTTATGGCCAGGGGATCTATGGCTACACCTTC. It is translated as CASSYGQGIYGYTF.

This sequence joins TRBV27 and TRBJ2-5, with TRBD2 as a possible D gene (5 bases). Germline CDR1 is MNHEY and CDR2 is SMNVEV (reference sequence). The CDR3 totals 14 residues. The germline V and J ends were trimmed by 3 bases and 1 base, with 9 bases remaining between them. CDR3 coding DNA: TGTGCCAGCAGTTTTCTAGCATCCCAAGAGACCCAGTACTTC. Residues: CASSFLASQETQYF.

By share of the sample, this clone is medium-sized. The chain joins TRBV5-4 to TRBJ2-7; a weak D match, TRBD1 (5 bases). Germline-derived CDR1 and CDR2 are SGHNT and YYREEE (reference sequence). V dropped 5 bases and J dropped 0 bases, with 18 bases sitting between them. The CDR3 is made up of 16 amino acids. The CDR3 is CASSKAAGSSSYEQYF. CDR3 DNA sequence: TGTGCCAGCAGTAAAGCAGCAGGGTCTAGCTCCTACGAGCAGTACTTC.